This is a list of T cell receptor beta chains from one sample in a study of cytomegalovirus exposure and HLA in healthy donors. The repertoire was sequenced with immunoSEQ multiplex PCR; TCRdb's copy has only in-frame clones and lacks some. The sample shows more than 110,000 clones, around 79% of them seen only once. Sequencing used PBMCs. These TCRs come from a male donor in good health and CMV-seronegative. CDR3s include the opening cysteine and the closing phenylalanine or tryptophan. Each record gives: CDR3 DNA, CDR3 protein, D gene, J gene, V gene, clone size. D genes are given only for firm matches. Clone size is not always given. Where it is, it says once, few, many or a class for expanded clones.

cdr3_nt: TGTGCCAGTAGTATAGGCACGGTGAACACTGAAGCTTTCTTT
cdr3_aa: CASSIGTVNTEAFF
d_call: NA
j_call: TRBJ1-1
v_call: TRBV19
clone_size: NA

cdr3_nt: TGTGCCAGCAGCCATAGACAGACTGGAAACACCATATATTTT
cdr3_aa: CASSHRQTGNTIYF
d_call: NA
j_call: TRBJ1-3
v_call: TRBV14
clone_size: NA

cdr3_nt: TGTGCCAGCAGCGTAGCCAGGGGGGATTCACCCCTCCACTTT
cdr3_aa: CASSVARGDSPLHF
d_call: TRBD1
j_call: TRBJ1-6
v_call: TRBV9
clone_size: NA

cdr3_nt: TGTGCCAGCAGCCTCGGAGGGCGGTATAGGGCTCAGCCCCAGCATTTT
cdr3_aa: CASSLGGRYRAQPQHF
d_call: NA
j_call: TRBJ1-5
v_call: TRBV7-2
clone_size: NA

cdr3_nt: TGTGCCAGCTCGGACCCGGGACAGGACTACAATGAGCAGTTCTTC
cdr3_aa: CASSDPGQDYNEQFF
d_call: TRBD1
j_call: TRBJ2-1
v_call: TRBV25-1
clone_size: many

cdr3_nt: TGTGCCAGCAGCGTAGGAGCGGGAGGGCCCCACGAGCAGTACTTC
cdr3_aa: CASSVGAGGPHEQYF
d_call: TRBD2
j_call: TRBJ2-7
v_call: TRBV9
clone_size: NA

cdr3_nt: TGCGCCAGCAGCTTCCCCAGGGACAGGAACACTGAAGCTTTCTTT
cdr3_aa: CASSFPRDRNTEAFF
d_call: TRBD1
j_call: TRBJ1-1
v_call: TRBV5-1
clone_size: NA

cdr3_nt: TGTGCCAGCTCACCGAGGAGGGGTCGTGAAGGCTACACCTTC
cdr3_aa: CASSPRRGREGYTF
d_call: NA
j_call: TRBJ1-2
v_call: TRBV18
clone_size: NA

cdr3_nt: TGTGCCAGCAGTCCCCCATCCGCGTCGCGGGGCTACACCTTC
cdr3_aa: CASSPPSASRGYTF
d_call: NA
j_call: TRBJ1-2
v_call: TRBV6-5
clone_size: once

cdr3_nt: TGTGCCAGCAGCTTTTTGCGGGGGTTTGGGGCTGAAGCTTTCTTT
cdr3_aa: CASSFLRGFGAEAFF
d_call: NA
j_call: TRBJ1-1
v_call: TRBV7-9
clone_size: NA

cdr3_nt: TGTGCCAGCAGCCCGGGACTCCCTGGCGCAGATACGCAGTATTTT
cdr3_aa: CASSPGLPGADTQYF
d_call: NA
j_call: TRBJ2-3
v_call: TRBV7-3
clone_size: NA

cdr3_nt: TGTGCCTGGAGTGTTACACGGACAGGGAGTACTGAAGCTTTCTTT
cdr3_aa: CAWSVTRTGSTEAFF
d_call: TRBD1
j_call: TRBJ1-1
v_call: TRBV30
clone_size: NA

cdr3_nt: TGTGCCATCAGTGAGTTGAGAGAGGGCTACACCTTC
cdr3_aa: CAISELREGYTF
d_call: NA
j_call: TRBJ1-2
v_call: TRBV10-3
clone_size: NA

cdr3_nt: TGTGCCAGCACTGAACTAGCGGGAGAGGAGACCCAGTACTTC
cdr3_aa: CASTELAGEETQYF
d_call: TRBD2
j_call: TRBJ2-5
v_call: TRBV2
clone_size: NA

cdr3_nt: TGCGCCAGCAGCCAAGACTCAGGGGAAGACTATGGCTACACCTTC
cdr3_aa: CASSQDSGEDYGYTF
d_call: NA
j_call: TRBJ1-2
v_call: TRBV4-3
clone_size: NA

cdr3_nt: TGCGCCAGCAGGAAGACAGGACAAGAGACCCAGTACTTC
cdr3_aa: CASRKTGQETQYF
d_call: NA
j_call: TRBJ2-5
v_call: TRBV5-1
clone_size: NA

cdr3_nt: TGTGCCAGTACCATGGGGGGTTTGGGCTATAATTCACCCCTCCACTTT
cdr3_aa: CASTMGGLGYNSPLHF
d_call: NA
j_call: TRBJ1-6
v_call: TRBV19
clone_size: few

cdr3_nt: TGTGCCAGCAGCTTAGCTCAGGCAGGGGGCCCCGGGGAGCTGTTTTTT
cdr3_aa: CASSLAQAGGPGELFF
d_call: TRBD1
j_call: TRBJ2-2
v_call: TRBV7-6
clone_size: NA

cdr3_nt: TGTGCCAGCAGTGAAGTACACCCGAACACTGAAGCTTTCTTT
cdr3_aa: CASSEVHPNTEAFF
d_call: NA
j_call: TRBJ1-1
v_call: TRBV6-1
clone_size: NA

cdr3_nt: TGTGCCAGCAGTGTGGACGGTTGGACTTATGGCTACACCTTC
cdr3_aa: CASSVDGWTYGYTF
d_call: NA
j_call: TRBJ1-2
v_call: TRBV25-1
clone_size: NA

cdr3_nt: TGTGCCAGCAGCGCCCTGAGAATGAACACTGAAGCTTTCTTT
cdr3_aa: CASSALRMNTEAFF
d_call: NA
j_call: TRBJ1-1
v_call: TRBV9
clone_size: NA

cdr3_nt: TGTGCCAGCAGGGACAAAGGGGAATCCCATGGCTACACCTTC
cdr3_aa: CASRDKGESHGYTF
d_call: NA
j_call: TRBJ1-2
v_call: TRBV21-1
clone_size: once